This TCR beta chain was recovered during a study of OX40 agonist ivuxolimab in advanced cancers. Study information: Participants, 75% to 90% male, averaged around 60 years of age, ranging from about 23 to 79. Three patients had partial responses: one hepatocellular carcinoma, two cutaneous melanoma.

Cycle 7 day 1, cycle 4 day 1, and baseline were the timepoints at which blood was sampled. Study-level results: In the 0.1-3.0 mg/kg groups, partial responders showed among the lowest expansion.

TCRdb's copy holds only in-frame clones and misses some; the assay was immunoSEQ multiplex PCR. The data show more than 70,000 clones, roughly 85% seen once. As for this clone: Its specificity is not known.

The source is an adult with an advanced solid tumor such as melanoma, head and neck, liver or kidney cancer. The sample here was CD4+ or CD8+ T cells sorted from blood, taken in a trial of the OX40 agonist ivuxolimab.

Written as DNA, the CDR3 is TGTGCCAGCAGTGACTCGGGATTGGACACCTTC. Translating gives CASSDSGLDTF. The rearrangement uses TRBV6-4 and TRBJ1-2; the D is unclear. The V end was cut by 0 bases, the J end by 12 bases, with 8 bases between. Germline V gene sequence: CDR1 MRHNA, CDR2 SNTAGT. The CDR3 covers 11 residues.